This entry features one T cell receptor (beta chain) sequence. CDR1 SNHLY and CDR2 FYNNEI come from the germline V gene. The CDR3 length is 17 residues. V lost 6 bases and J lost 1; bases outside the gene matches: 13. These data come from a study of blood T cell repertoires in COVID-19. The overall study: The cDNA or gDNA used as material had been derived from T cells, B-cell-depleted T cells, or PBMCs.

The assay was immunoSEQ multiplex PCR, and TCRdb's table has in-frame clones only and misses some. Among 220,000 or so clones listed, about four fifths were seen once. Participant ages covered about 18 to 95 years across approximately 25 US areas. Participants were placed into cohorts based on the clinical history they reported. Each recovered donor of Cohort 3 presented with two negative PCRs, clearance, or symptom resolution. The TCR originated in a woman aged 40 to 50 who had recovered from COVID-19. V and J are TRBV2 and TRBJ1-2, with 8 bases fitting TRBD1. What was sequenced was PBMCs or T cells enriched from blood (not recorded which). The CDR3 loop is CASRINLVTGDNYGYTF. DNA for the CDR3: TGTGCCAGCAGGATAAACCTGGTGACAGGGGATAACTATGGCTACACCTTC.